The following is a T cell receptor beta chain sequence with its context. Its antigen is as yet unknown. This sample is part of a study of vaccination effects on CD4 cells after COVID-19. The germline gives CDR1 WNHNN, CDR2 SYGVQD (reference sequence). This CDR3 spans 13 amino acids. J gave up 2 bases and V 4 bases, and 1 base lay outside the gene matches. CD4+ T cells specific for antigen were expanded with viral peptide pools by the ViraFEST assay before sequencing. Cells that had been cultured for roughly 9 days were the source of isolated CD4+ T cells. Each person got two doses of an mRNA SARS-CoV-2 vaccine, BNT162b2 or mRNA-1273. Repertoires were generated with immunoSEQ multiplex PCR, while TCRdb's copy carries only in-frame clones and drops some. Among approximately 70,000 clones listed, around 81% were seen once.

The sequence was collected from a human donor who received a COVID-19 vaccine. This sample comprised CD4+ T cells from PBMCs cultured with HCoV-229E spike peptides, obtained after COVID-19 vaccination. The chain is built from TRBV10-1 and TRBJ1-1; 7 bases line up with TRBD1. The CDR3 reads CASSGQGNTEAFF. The DNA of the CDR3 is TGCGCCAGCAGTGGACAGGGAAACACTGAAGCTTTCTTT.